Presented here are 30 T cell receptor beta chains from one specimen sequenced in a study of blood T cell repertoires in COVID-19. Generated by immunoSEQ multiplex PCR, the TCRdb table keeps only in-frame clones and is missing some. The sample carries over 60,000 clones, 82% recorded once. Sequencing was carried out using peripheral blood. The receptors stem from a human donor in a cohort sampled during active COVID-19.

The CDR3 DNA follows: TGTGCCAGCAGCCCAGGGGCCGCTGGCTATGGCTACACCTTC. The encoded protein is CASSPGAAGYGYTF. The rearrangement uses TRBV16 and TRBJ1-2; D is possibly TRBD1 (6 bases). CDR1 KGHSY and CDR2 FQNENV come from the germline V gene. V lost 4 bases, J lost 4 bases, and 13 bases lay in between. CDR3 length: 14 residues.

V usage is TRBV7-2 and J usage is TRBJ1-4; D not certain. The CDR3 extends over 15 amino acids. The V gene's germline CDR1 is SGHTA and CDR2 FQGNSA. The V end was cut by 1 base, the J end by 1 base, with 7 bases between. Here the CDR3 reads CASSLGYRTNEKLFF. CDR3 bases: TGTGCCAGCAGCTTAGGGTACAGAACTAATGAAAAACTGTTTTTT.

As concerns this clone: The junction departs from germline at one end; a sequencing error may be responsible. The rearrangement links TRBV6-4 to TRBJ1-2; perhaps TRBD1 as D (6 bases). Germline V gene sequence: CDR1 MRHNA, CDR2 SNTAGT. This CDR3 comprises 10 residues. The CDR3 sequence: CASSTKRGSF. Here the CDR3 DNA reads TGTGCCAGCAGTACCAAGAGGGGGTCCTTC.

The chain combines TRBV4-1 with TRBJ1-5, with 9 bases fitting TRBD1. The CDR3 is 16 amino acids. Germline loops: CDR1 MGHRA, CDR2 YSYEKL. V trimming: 0 bases; J trimming: 5 bases; junction bases outside the gene matches: 5. The CDR3 spells CASSQDPGQGYQPQHF. CDR3 nucleotide sequence: TGCGCCAGCAGCCAAGATCCCGGACAGGGGTATCAGCCCCAGCATTTT.

This chain links TRBV5-6 with TRBJ1-4; D not certain. This CDR3 comprises 15 residues. Deletions cut 0 bases from V and 4 bases from J, with 10 bases between. Looked up from germline, CDR1 is SGHDT and CDR2 is YYEEEE. The CDR3 loop is CASSLVTELNEKLFF. The CDR3 region has the DNA TGTGCCAGCAGCTTGGTTACCGAGCTTAATGAAAAACTGTTTTTT.

V gene TRBV7-6 combines with J gene TRBJ2-6; D is perhaps TRBD2 (6 bases). CDR3 size: 16 residues. The germline V gene has CDR1 SGHVS and CDR2 FNYEAQ. The germline V and J ends were trimmed by 2 bases and 0 bases, with 8 bases remaining between them. CDR3 nucleotides: TGTGCCAGCAGCTTATCCGGGAGCTCTGGGGCCAACGTCCTGACTTTC. This sequence encodes CASSLSGSSGANVLTF. The full variable domain, completed using reference TRBV7-6 and TRBJ2-6, is GAGVSQSPRYKVTKRGQDVALRCDPISGHVSLYWYRQALGQGPEFLTYFNYEAQQDKSGLPNDRFSAERPEGSISTLTIQRTEQRDSAMYRCASSLSGSSGANVLTFGAGSRLTVL.

This rearrangement joins TRBV5-1 to TRBJ2-5, with D uncertain. Germline V gives CDR1 SGHRS, CDR2 YFSETQ. The CDR3 totals 14 residues. Trimming removed 0 bases from V and 3 bases from J, with 9 bases in between. DNA of the CDR3: TGCGCCAGCAGCTTGGTTGCACTGAAAGAGACCCAGTACTTC. Amino acids: CASSLVALKETQYF.

The chain carries TRBV19 and TRBJ1-1, with TRBD1 matching 9 bases. The CDR3 length is 14 residues. Trimming cost V 5 bases and J 6 bases; bases outside gene matches: 7. Germline-derived CDR1 and CDR2 are LNHDA and SQIVND (reference sequence). CDR3 nucleotide sequence: TGTGCCAGTAGTGAGGGACAGGGCGGCTCTGAAGCTTTCTTT. It yields the protein CASSEGQGGSEAFF.

V gene TRBV19 combines with J gene TRBJ1-2; no clear D. Trimming left V 7 bases short and J 3 bases short, with 18 bases between. Germline loops: CDR1 LNHDA, CDR2 SQIVND (reference sequence). The CDR3 is 15 residues long. CDR3 bases: TGTGCCAGTACCACCAATTCCGGGTATGACTATGGCTACACCTTC. It specifies CASTTNSGYDYGYTF.

The chain recombines TRBV2 with TRBJ1-2; 7 nucleotides match TRBD1. Losses at the gene ends were 6 bases for V and 4 bases for J; bases not matched to a gene: 17. Germline V CDR1 and CDR2: SNHLY, FYNNEI. The length of the CDR3 is 17 residues. This CDR3 is CASRAGTAIRGIYGYTF. In DNA form, the CDR3 reads TGTGCCAGCAGGGCCGGGACAGCGATCCGGGGGATCTATGGCTACACCTTC.

The chain links TRBV7-8 to TRBJ2-7; the match to TRBD2 covers 8 bases. This CDR3 has 15 residues. The trim removed 3 bases at V and 3 bases at J, leaving 7 bases unmatched. CDR1 and CDR2 from the germline V gene are SGHVS and FQNEAQ. The CDR3 here is CASSFSAGGNYEQYF. The CDR3 DNA sequence: TGTGCCAGCAGCTTTAGCGCGGGGGGAAACTACGAGCAGTACTTC.

This chain links TRBV11-1 with TRBJ2-2; TRBD1 matches 9 bases. V lost 5 bases, J lost 3 bases, and 1 base stayed unmatched. Germline lookup yields CDR1 SGHAT and CDR2 FQDESV (reference sequence). This CDR3 comprises 14 residues. The CDR3 region is CASSRDRDTGELFF. The DNA for the CDR3 is TGTGCCAGCAGCCGGGACAGGGACACCGGGGAGCTGTTTTTT.

The J gene is TRBJ2-1, the V gene TRBV19, with a possible D match to TRBD2 (5 bases). V was cut by 4 bases and J by 7 bases, with 11 bases left in between. CDR3 length: 13 residues. Germline V gives CDR1 LNHDA, CDR2 SQIVND (reference sequence). The CDR3 region has the DNA TGTGCCAGTAGTACCGCGGGTGGGAATGAGCAGTTCTTC. It encodes CASSTAGGNEQFF.

The chain is built from TRBV10-3 and TRBJ1-1; perhaps TRBD1 as D (6 bases). Germline lookup yields CDR1 ENHRY and CDR2 SYGVKD. The CDR3 is 13 amino acids. V shed 9 bases and J shed 2 bases, with 13 bases lying between them. CDR3 coding DNA: TGTGCCATTCTTGAACAGGGAAACACTGAAGCTTTCTTT. Translated: CAILEQGNTEAFF.

The V call is TRBV13, the J call TRBJ1-2; D call uncertain. The germline V gene has CDR1 PRHDT and CDR2 FYEKMQ (reference sequence). V lost 0 bases to trimming and J lost 2 bases, with 7 bases between them. The CDR3 loop spans 14 amino acids. CDR3 protein: CASSLGAFNYGYTF. DNA for the CDR3: TGTGCCAGCAGCTTAGGGGCTTTCAACTATGGCTACACCTTC.

This clone was recorded only once. The rearrangement joins TRBV9 to TRBJ1-4; 8 bases are shared with TRBD1. With V trimmed by 4 bases and J by 8 bases, 7 bases remained unmatched. Germline loops: CDR1 SGDLS, CDR2 YYNGEE. The CDR3 covers 14 residues. The DNA for the CDR3 is TGTGCCAGCAGCCTGGACAGGGTTGGAGAAAAACTGTTTTTT. Amino acids: CASSLDRVGEKLFF.

The chain uses TRBV15 and TRBJ2-7; D might be TRBD2 (6 bases). The V and J ends lost 6 bases and 5 bases respectively, with 17 bases between them. The CDR3 is 14 amino acids. The V gene's germline CDR1 is LNHNV and CDR2 YYDKDF (reference sequence). The CDR3 DNA is TGTGCCACCAGACAAAGAGGGGAGGCCCACGAGCAGTACTTC. Amino acid sequence: CATRQRGEAHEQYF.

The sample holds a few counts of this clone. J is TRBJ1-5 and V is TRBV7-2; the D gene is possibly TRBD1 (6 bases). The ends were cut back, 4 bases at V and 2 bases at J, with 9 bases in the middle. The length of the CDR3 is 14 residues. In germline, CDR1 is SGHTA, CDR2 FQGNSA. The CDR3 here is CASSSRGGNQPQHF. The CDR3 DNA reads TGTGCCAGCAGCTCCAGGGGCGGCAATCAGCCCCAGCATTTT.

The rearrangement joins TRBV5-1 to TRBJ2-7, with TRBD2 identical over 9 bases. This CDR3 contains 15 residues. Trimming took 4 bases from V and 7 from J; bases not matched to a gene: 12. Per germline, CDR1 SGHRS and CDR2 YFSETQ. The CDR3 is CASSEPGLAIREQYF. The CDR3, as DNA: TGCGCCAGCAGCGAACCGGGACTAGCAATTCGGGAGCAGTACTTC.

The rearrangement uses TRBV11-3 and TRBJ1-1; D might be TRBD1 (5 bases). The germline V gene encodes CDR1 SGHNT and CDR2 YENEEA. The CDR3 extends over 15 amino acids. Trimming shortened V by 5 bases and J by 6 bases, and 19 bases separated the two germline ends. CDR3 amino acids: CASSPSLGVSSEAFF. CDR3 bases: TGTGCCAGCAGCCCATCCTTAGGGGTCAGCTCTGAAGCTTTCTTT. The full variable domain, its missing parts supplied by reference TRBV11-3 and TRBJ1-1, is EAGVVQSPRYKIIEKKQPVAFWCNPISGHNTLYWYLQNLGQGPELLIRYENEEAVDDSQLPKDRFSAERLKGVDSTLKIQPAELGDSAVYLCASSPSLGVSSEAFFGQGTRLTVV.

The rearrangement links TRBV3-1 (or the pseudogene TRBV3-2) to TRBJ2-3; D perhaps matches TRBD2 (8 bases). Germline CDR1 is LGHDT and CDR2 is YNNKEL (reference sequence). The CDR3 runs 17 residues. Trimming removed 5 bases from V and 1 base from J, with 19 bases in between. The CDR3 spells CASSNRRGRGGTDTQYF. CDR3 sequence (DNA): TGTGCCAGCAGCAACCGAAGGGGGCGGGGGGGCACAGATACGCAGTATTTT.

This clone was seen a single time. The gene calls are TRBV12-3 or TRBV12-4 and TRBJ2-7, with 7 bases matching TRBD1. Trimming cost V 7 bases and J 3 bases; bases outside gene matches: 6. CDR3 length equals 13 residues. The CDR3 protein is CASNRDSRYEQYF. For the CDR3, the DNA is TGTGCCAGCAACCGGGACAGCCGCTACGAGCAGTACTTC.

This chain joins TRBV7-9 and TRBJ2-7; 11 bases map to TRBD1. V was pared by 6 bases and J by 2 bases, with 12 bases of the junction left unmatched. The CDR3 loop spans 17 amino acids. Germline CDR1 and CDR2: SEHNR and FQNEAQ (reference sequence). The CDR3 bases are TGTGCCAGCAGACCTAAGACCGGGACAGGGGGTACCTACGAGCAGTACTTC. It codes for CASRPKTGTGGTYEQYF.

V is TRBV5-4 and J is TRBJ2-5; no firm D call. CDR1 and CDR2 from the germline V gene are SGHNT and YYREEE (reference sequence). V shed 3 bases and J shed 3 bases, with 9 bases lying between them. The CDR3 sequence is 13 residues long. The CDR3 DNA reads as TGTGCCAGCAGCTCAAACAATGAAGAGACCCAGTACTTC. It yields the protein CASSSNNEETQYF.

This rearrangement joins TRBV5-6 to TRBJ2-7; D might be TRBD2 (6 bases). The V end lost 7 bases, the J end lost 5 bases, and 16 bases lay between the germline ends. CDR3 size: 13 residues. Germline V gene data show CDR1 as SGHDT and CDR2 as YYEEEE. Written as DNA, the CDR3 is TGTGCCAGCTCCCCGGGAGCATTTAACGAGCAGTACTTC. Its protein is CASSPGAFNEQYF.

This clone was counted a few times. The chain carries TRBV18 and TRBJ2-6, with D unclear. Germline V CDR1 and CDR2: KGHSH, LQKENI. CDR3 size: 16 residues. The V gene lost 2 bases and the J gene lost 0 bases, with 8 bases spanning the gap. CDR3 sequence: CASSPFTSSGANVLTF. As DNA, the CDR3 is TGTGCCAGCTCACCATTTACAAGCTCTGGGGCCAACGTCCTGACTTTC.

The chain is built from TRBV6-6 and TRBJ1-2; D is unclear. The CDR3 contains 13 residues. Looked up from germline, CDR1 is MNHNY and CDR2 is SVGAGI (reference sequence). Trimming removed 4 bases from V and 0 bases from J, with 6 bases in between. The CDR3: CASSLTANYGYTF. As DNA, the CDR3 is TGTGCCAGCAGTTTAACAGCTAACTATGGCTACACCTTC.

Details on this clone: Distinct nucleotide sequences in the sample also encode this CDR3. The CDR3 DNA reads as TGTGCCAGCAGCGTAGGAGGAGAGACCCAGTACTTC. Protein product: CASSVGGETQYF. J is TRBJ2-5 and V is TRBV9; D uncertain. Germline values: CDR1 SGDLS, CDR2 YYNGEE. V lost 0 bases and J lost 4, with 4 bases in between. The CDR3 has 12 residues.

The V and J genes are TRBV6-5 and TRBJ2-7, with D possibly TRBD1 on 6 matching bases. V was cut by 10 bases and J by 7 bases, with 20 bases left in between. This CDR3 spans 13 amino acids. The V gene's germline CDR1 is MNHEY and CDR2 SVGAGI. The CDR3 is CATGPTHTGEQYF. CDR3 DNA: TGTGCCACCGGGCCGACCCATACAGGGGAGCAGTACTTC.

V gene TRBV7-2 combines with J gene TRBJ2-2; 8 bases agree with TRBD2. The CDR3 consists of 17 residues. J lost 6 bases, V lost 4 bases, and 13 bases had no gene match. Germline CDR1 is SGHTA and CDR2 is FQGNSA. The CDR3 DNA sequence: TGTGCCAGCAGCTCCCCCCTGAGCGGGGGCTATCCCGGGGAGCTGTTTTTT. The encoded protein is CASSSPLSGGYPGELFF.